This is a list of T cell receptor beta chains from one sample in a study of blood T cell repertoires in COVID-19. TCRdb's table, derived via immunoSEQ multiplex PCR, lists solely in-frame clones and lacks some. The top ten hold 2.5% to 3.5% of the sample, which has a few hundred thousand clones, roughly 87% seen once. Material: PBMCs or T cells enriched from blood (not recorded which). The receptor source for this set is a woman in her 30s who had recovered from COVID-19. CDR3s include the opening cysteine and the closing phenylalanine or tryptophan. The order of the fields is V gene, D gene, J gene, clone size, CDR3 protein, CDR3 DNA. D genes are given only for firm matches. Expanded clones are given a class, and other clones once, few, many or no size at all.

V gene: TRBV5-1
D gene: -
J gene: TRBJ2-2
clone size: -
CDR3 protein: CASSLESGANTGELFF
CDR3 DNA: TGCGCCAGCAGCTTGGAAAGCGGAGCGAACACCGGGGAGCTGTTTTTT

V gene: TRBV27
D gene: -
J gene: TRBJ2-3
clone size: once
CDR3 protein: CASSLSVTPGTQYF
CDR3 DNA: TGTGCCAGCAGTTTATCGGTCACCCCGGGTACGCAGTATTTT

V gene: TRBV5-5
D gene: TRBD1
J gene: TRBJ1-4
clone size: -
CDR3 protein: CASSTGTGREKLFF
CDR3 DNA: TGTGCCAGCAGCACCGGGACAGGGCGTGAAAAACTGTTTTTT

V gene: TRBV24-1
D gene: -
J gene: TRBJ1-4
clone size: -
CDR3 protein: CATSDLGEADLW
CDR3 DNA: TGTGCCACCAGTGATCTAGGGGAAGCAGACCTTTGG

V gene: TRBV5-1
D gene: TRBD1
J gene: TRBJ1-2
clone size: -
CDR3 protein: CASSPEDRVGGYTF
CDR3 DNA: TGCGCCAGCAGCCCAGAGGACAGGGTTGGTGGCTACACCTTC

V gene: TRBV13
D gene: TRBD2
J gene: TRBJ2-1
clone size: -
CDR3 protein: CASSSGLVQSEQFF
CDR3 DNA: TGTGCCAGCAGCTCCGGACTAGTCCAGTCGGAGCAGTTCTTC

V gene: TRBV9
D gene: TRBD2
J gene: TRBJ2-5
clone size: -
CDR3 protein: CASSVGVAGGAETQYF
CDR3 DNA: TGTGCCAGCAGCGTAGGGGTAGCGGGAGGGGCAGAGACCCAGTACTTC

V gene: TRBV14
D gene: TRBD1
J gene: TRBJ1-1
clone size: few
CDR3 protein: CASSQDFGTGGAYTEAFF
CDR3 DNA: TGTGCCAGCAGCCAAGATTTTGGGACAGGGGGCGCTTACACTGAAGCTTTCTTT

V gene: TRBV6-1
D gene: TRBD2
J gene: TRBJ2-1
clone size: -
CDR3 protein: CASSAAFASGRINEQFF
CDR3 DNA: TGTGCCAGCAGTGCAGCATTCGCTAGCGGGAGGATCAATGAGCAGTTCTTC

V gene: TRBV6-5
D gene: TRBD2
J gene: TRBJ2-1
clone size: -
CDR3 protein: CASSYRLAGHNEQFF
CDR3 DNA: TGTGCCAGCAGTTACCGCCTAGCGGGACACAATGAGCAGTTCTTC

V gene: TRBV27
D gene: TRBD1
J gene: TRBJ1-1
clone size: -
CDR3 protein: CASSLNRDRSPFF
CDR3 DNA: TGTGCCAGCAGTCTAAACCGGGACAGGAGTCCTTTCTTT

V gene: TRBV2
D gene: -
J gene: TRBJ2-7
clone size: -
CDR3 protein: CASTPLESSYEQYF
CDR3 DNA: TGTGCCAGCACCCCCCTAGAGAGCTCCTACGAGCAGTACTTC

V gene: TRBV5-1
D gene: TRBD1
J gene: TRBJ2-5
clone size: -
CDR3 protein: CASSLAPQGEETQYF
CDR3 DNA: TGCGCCAGCAGCTTGGCCCCGCAGGGGGAAGAGACCCAGTACTTC

V gene: TRBV3-1/TRBV3-2
D gene: TRBD2
J gene: TRBJ2-3
clone size: -
CDR3 protein: CASSSGAGITDTQYF
CDR3 DNA: TGTGCCAGCAGCTCGGGAGCGGGAATCACAGATACGCAGTATTTT

V gene: TRBV21-1
D gene: -
J gene: TRBJ1-1
clone size: -
CDR3 protein: CASSKEMRGLEEAFF
CDR3 DNA: TGTGCCAGCAGCAAAGAGATGAGGGGACTCGAGGAAGCTTTCTTT

V gene: TRBV20-1
D gene: -
J gene: TRBJ2-7
clone size: -
CDR3 protein: CSAWGGYEQYF
CDR3 DNA: TGCAGTGCCTGGGGCGGCTACGAGCAGTACTTC

V gene: TRBV29-1
D gene: TRBD1
J gene: TRBJ2-7
clone size: many
CDR3 protein: CSVTPGTGDLYEQYF
CDR3 DNA: TGCAGCGTTACCCCCGGGACAGGGGATCTATACGAGCAGTACTTC

V gene: TRBV4-1
D gene: TRBD1
J gene: TRBJ1-2
clone size: -
CDR3 protein: CASSQVATGTYGYTF
CDR3 DNA: TGCGCCAGCAGCCAAGTAGCGACAGGGACCTATGGCTACACCTTC

V gene: TRBV7-2
D gene: TRBD2
J gene: TRBJ2-5
clone size: -
CDR3 protein: CASSPLAGVETQYF
CDR3 DNA: TGTGCCAGCAGCCCACTAGCGGGAGTGGAGACCCAGTACTTC

V gene: TRBV5-1
D gene: -
J gene: TRBJ2-7
clone size: -
CDR3 protein: CASSPRPTLSYEQYF
CDR3 DNA: TGCGCCAGCAGCCCGCGGCCGACTCTCTCCTACGAGCAGTACTTC

V gene: TRBV2
D gene: TRBD2
J gene: TRBJ2-3
clone size: -
CDR3 protein: CASRRTSLAGGGGDTQYF
CDR3 DNA: TGTGCCAGCAGACGGACGTCACTAGCGGGGGGCGGTGGGGATACGCAGTATTTT

V gene: TRBV5-6
D gene: TRBD2
J gene: TRBJ2-5
clone size: -
CDR3 protein: CASSFPGGQETQYF
CDR3 DNA: TGTGCCAGCAGCTTTCCCGGGGGGCAAGAGACCCAGTACTTC

V gene: TRBV12-5
D gene: -
J gene: TRBJ2-5
clone size: -
CDR3 protein: CASGLTMQETQYF
CDR3 DNA: TGTGCTAGTGGTTTGACTATGCAAGAGACCCAGTACTTC

V gene: TRBV27
D gene: TRBD1
J gene: TRBJ2-1
clone size: -
CDR3 protein: CASSLTGDYNEQFF
CDR3 DNA: TGTGCCAGCAGTTTGACAGGGGACTACAATGAGCAGTTCTTC

V gene: TRBV7-7
D gene: TRBD1
J gene: TRBJ2-1
clone size: few
CDR3 protein: CASSPDRRDRVWDNEQFF
CDR3 DNA: TGTGCTAGCAGCCCCGACCGCAGAGACAGGGTTTGGGACAATGAGCAGTTCTTC